This TCR beta chain was captured in a study of OX40 agonist ivuxolimab in advanced cancers. About this clone itself: Its cognate antigen is unknown.

The CDR3 length is 13 residues. V shed 2 bases and J shed 5 bases, with 7 bases lying between them. Germline V gene sequence: CDR1 SEHNR, CDR2 FQNEAQ (reference sequence). Notes on the study in general: At 0.1 to 3.0 mg/kg and by week 6, CD4+ and CD8+ T cells in the blood had expanded clonally.

TCRdb keeps only in-frame clones here, not all; method: immunoSEQ multiplex PCR. The repertoire consists of 40,000 or so clones, with more than 75% occurring once and the leading ten covering about 13%. The chain recombines TRBV7-9 with TRBJ1-5; D is undetermined. Sequencing was performed on CD4+ or CD8+ T cells sorted from blood, taken in a trial of the OX40 agonist ivuxolimab. This clonotype originated in an adult with an advanced solid tumor such as melanoma, head and neck, liver or kidney cancer. CDR3 sequence reads: CASSLIPDQPQHF. In DNA form, the CDR3 reads TGTGCCAGCAGCTTAATACCAGATCAGCCCCAGCATTTT.